This T cell receptor (beta chain) appears in the sequencing data of a study of control samples from healthy donors and cancer patients (dated by TCRdb to 2018 to 2020). A remark on this clone: It lacks a known antigen. No base qualities exist here, and no much larger clone lies one base off it.

The library was obtained by the immunoSEQ multiplex PCR assay. This is the immuneACCESS table as TCRdb keeps it, with only in-frame sequences that have V and J called. A part of the clones is gone; compared with another copy, unresolved V genes explain less than half, and the rest is unexplained. The sample records under 100,000 clones, 88% of which are singletons. The biggest ten clones account for approximately 15% of the sample. Counted from cysteine to phenylalanine, this CDR3 has 15 amino acids. The retained sequence is limited to the CDR3, 45 bases, with the frame set at the first base. As encoded in the germline V gene (reference sequence), CDR1 is SEHNR while CDR2 is FQNEAQ. V is cut back by 5 bases and J by 6 bases, with 7 bases in the junction unmatched.

This sequence uses TRBV7-9 and TRBJ1-6; TRBD1 agrees with 7 junctional bases. The sample consisted of blood. This sequence originates from a woman in her 70s in good health. The bases read TGTGCCAGCAGCCTCCCGGGACAGACTAATTCACCCCTCCACTTT. It codes for CASSLPGQTNSPLHF.